Presented here are 20 T cell receptor beta chains from one specimen sequenced in a study of PD-L1 blockade in urothelial cancer. Time point defined: peripheral blood 6 weeks after treatment start. Produced via immunoSEQ multiplex PCR; TCRdb's table is partial and in-frame only. In the table there are about 50,000 clones, 88% of which are singletons. The source material was PBMCs, sampled around atezolizumab (anti-PD-L1) treatment. The receptors were sampled from a man in his sixties with urothelial cancer.

V gene TRBV19 combines with J gene TRBJ1-2; D uncertain. In germline, CDR1 is LNHDA, CDR2 SQIVND (reference sequence). The V and J ends lost 4 bases and 0 bases respectively, with 6 bases between them. This CDR3 spans 13 amino acids. The CDR3 loop reads CASSTRSNYGYTF. In nucleotides, the CDR3 is TGTGCCAGTAGTACTCGGTCTAACTATGGCTACACCTTC.

V usage is TRBV18 and J usage is TRBJ2-2, with a tentative D call TRBD2 (6 bases). CDR1 is KGHSH, CDR2 LQKENI, per germline. The germline V and J ends were trimmed by 3 bases and 4 bases, with 12 bases remaining between them. The CDR3 has 15 residues. The CDR3 reads CASSPGSRGTGELFF. CDR3 DNA: TGTGCCAGCTCACCCGGGAGTCGAGGCACCGGGGAGCTGTTTTTT. Full variable domain (rest looked up from reference TRBV18 and TRBJ2-2): NAGVMQNPRHLVRRRGQEARLRCSPMKGHSHVYWYRQLPEEGLKFMVYLQKENIIDESGMPKERFSAEFPKEGPSILRIQQVVRGDSAAYFCASSPGSRGTGELFFGEGSRLTVL.

This chain uses TRBV9 with TRBJ2-3, with 14 bases aligning to TRBD2. The V gene end was trimmed by 0 bases and the J gene end by 9 bases; junction bases not matched to a gene: 6. Germline-derived CDR1 and CDR2 are SGDLS and YYNGEE. CDR3 size: 16 residues. In nucleotides, the CDR3 is TGTGCCAGCAGCGTAGGTGAGGGACTAGCGGGGGACACGCAGTATTTT. Translated: CASSVGEGLAGDTQYF. Full variable domain (missing parts from reference TRBV9 and TRBJ2-3): DSGVTQTPKHLITATGQRVTLRCSPRSGDLSVYWYQQSLDQGLQFLIQYYNGEERAKGNILERFSAQQFPDLHSELNLSSLELGDSALYFCASSVGEGLAGDTQYFGPGTRLTVL.

This clone has a single count. Likely a read error: the CDR3 ends without its conserved phenylalanine or tryptophan. No DNA is shown, since the ends of the CDR3 on it are uncertain; the CDR3 is the one TCRdb lists. This chain links TRBV6-1 with TRBJ2-3; the table's D call, TRBD2, has no DNA check behind it. Germline lookup yields CDR1 MNHNS and CDR2 SASEGT. Including both end residues, the CDR3 is 10 amino acids long. CDR3 region: CASSEGSRSL.

The J gene is TRBJ1-4, the V gene TRBV5-1; possible D gene TRBD1, 5 bases. This CDR3 contains 14 residues. V lost 2 bases and J lost 4, with 9 bases in between. Germline V CDR1 and CDR2: SGHRS, YFSETQ. The CDR3 region is CASSFGAINEKLFF. The CDR3, as DNA: TGCGCCAGCAGCTTTGGGGCTATTAATGAAAAACTGTTTTTT.

The chain couples TRBV2 to TRBJ2-3; 8 positions match TRBD2. CDR1 and CDR2 from the germline V gene are SNHLY and FYNNEI. This CDR3 is built from 16 residues. Trimming cost V 6 bases and J 3 bases; bases outside gene matches: 11. CDR3 sequence reads: CASSALAGRRTDTQYF. The CDR3 DNA reads as TGTGCCAGCAGCGCGCTAGCGGGCAGGAGGACAGATACGCAGTATTTT.

The chain carries TRBV19 and TRBJ1-5, with a tentative D call TRBD1 (6 bases). This CDR3 has 17 amino acids. V was clipped by 0 bases and J by 3 bases, with 15 bases between them. Germline values: CDR1 LNHDA, CDR2 SQIVND (reference sequence). The CDR3 coding sequence is TGTGCCAGTAGTATAGAAGGACAGCTACCCAACAATCAGCCCCAGCATTTT. Its protein product is CASSIEGQLPNNQPQHF.

CDR3 sequence (DNA): TGTGCCAGCAGCTTTAGCGGGATTTACAATGAGCAGTTCTTC. The encoded protein is CASSFSGIYNEQFF. This chain connects TRBV5-4 to TRBJ2-1, with 8 bases lining up with TRBD2. Germline CDR1 and CDR2: SGHNT and YYREEE (reference sequence). This CDR3 is 14 amino acids long. After removal of 2 bases from V and 4 bases from J, the junction contained 2 bases not matched to a gene. The full variable domain, rest sourced from reference TRBV5-4 and TRBJ2-1, is ETGVTQSPTHLIKTRGQQVTLRCSSQSGHNTVSWYQQALGQGPQFIFQYYREEENGRGNFPPRFSGLQFPNYSSELNVNALELDDSALYLCASSFSGIYNEQFFGPGTRLTVL.

This chain connects TRBV4-2 to TRBJ2-7; TRBD2 agrees at 9 bases. This CDR3 has 17 amino acids. Germline-derived CDR1 and CDR2 are LGHNA and YNFKEQ. After removal of 0 bases from V and 4 bases from J, the junction contained 10 bases not matched to a gene. The CDR3 nucleotides are TGTGCCAGCAGCCAAGACTACGGGGATAGCGGGAGTTACGAGCAGTACTTC. Protein: CASSQDYGDSGSYEQYF.

The chain carries TRBV27 and TRBJ2-6; no reliable D call. The CDR3 contains 13 residues. Trimming shortened V by 7 bases and J by 1 base, and 5 bases separated the two germline ends. Germline CDR1 MNHEY, CDR2 SMNVEV (reference sequence). CDR3 region: CASTGSGANVLTF. The CDR3 region has the DNA TGTGCCAGCACGGGTTCTGGGGCCAACGTCCTGACTTTC.

The V call is TRBV5-1, the J call TRBJ1-1; a weak D match, TRBD1 (6 bases). The germline V and J ends were trimmed by 3 bases and 3 bases, with 15 bases remaining between them. This CDR3 is 15 amino acids long. Germline V gene lookup returns CDR1 SGHRS and CDR2 YFSETQ. CDR3 sequence reads: CASSSSLGGDTEAFF. CDR3 DNA sequence: TGCGCCAGCAGCTCAAGCTTAGGGGGGGACACTGAAGCTTTCTTT. Full variable domain (missing parts from reference TRBV5-1 and TRBJ1-1): KAGVTQTPRYLIKTRGQQVTLSCSPISGHRSVSWYQQTPGQGLQFLFEYFSETQRNKGNFPGRFSGRQFSNSRSEMNVSTLELGDSALYLCASSSSLGGDTEAFFGQGTRLTVV.

The chain couples TRBV16 to TRBJ1-4; maybe TRBD1 (6 bases). The V gene lost 4 bases and the J gene lost 3 bases, with 18 bases spanning the gap. There are 17 residues in the CDR3. CDR1 and CDR2 (germline): KGHSY, FQNENV. This CDR3 reads CASSLSTGGGANEKLFF. The CDR3 DNA follows: TGTGCCAGCAGCCTTTCGACAGGCGGGGGTGCTAATGAAAAACTGTTTTTT.

The gene calls are TRBV30 and TRBJ1-4; D not certain. Looked up from germline, CDR1 is GTSNPN and CDR2 is SVGIG (reference sequence). The CDR3 sequence is 15 residues long. Between the trimmed V and J ends, which lost 5 bases and 0 bases, there was a span of 13 bases. The CDR3 sequence: CAWEPPLTTNEKLFF. The DNA of the CDR3 is TGTGCCTGGGAGCCCCCCCTAACAACTAATGAAAAACTGTTTTTT.

This chain connects TRBV5-1 to TRBJ2-7, with 11 nucleotides matching TRBD1. V was clipped by 5 bases and J by 1 base; unmatched bases: 17. Germline CDR1 reads SGHRS; CDR2 reads YFSETQ. The CDR3 runs to 19 residues. This CDR3 reads CASRLLIPPGTGGSYEQYF. In DNA, the CDR3 is TGCGCCAGCAGGCTCCTCATACCACCCGGGACAGGGGGTTCCTACGAGCAGTACTTC.

The chain uses TRBV9 and TRBJ1-6, with a possible D match to TRBD1 (6 bases). This CDR3 has 14 residues. The ends were cut back, 2 bases at V and 10 bases at J, with 13 bases in the middle. Germline V lookup: CDR1 SGDLS, CDR2 YYNGEE. Here the CDR3 DNA reads TGTGCCAGCAGCGTTGGGCAGGGGCCGTCACCCCTCCACTTT. Translating gives CASSVGQGPSPLHF.

This chain uses TRBV6-5 with TRBJ1-5, with D possibly TRBD1 on 6 matching bases. V lost 3 bases, J lost 3 bases, and 12 bases lay in between. The V gene's germline CDR1 is MNHEY and CDR2 SVGAGI. The CDR3 runs to 15 residues. CDR3 in DNA: TGTGCCAGCAGTTATTCGGGACATAACAATCAGCCCCAGCATTTT. Amino acid sequence: CASSYSGHNNQPQHF.

This chain connects TRBV5-6 to TRBJ2-5; 7 positions agree with TRBD2. CDR1 is SGHDT and CDR2 is YYEEEE in the germline V gene. The J segment lost 1 base and the V segment lost 2 bases, leaving 5 bases of the junction unmatched. This CDR3 contains 15 residues. In DNA form, the CDR3 reads TGTGCCAGCAGCTTTATGGGGGGGTCCCAAGAGACCCAGTACTTC. Residues: CASSFMGGSQETQYF.

CDR3 amino acids: CASSLTSGRGTGELFF. CDR3 in DNA: TGCGCCAGCAGCTTGACGAGCGGGCGAGGCACCGGGGAGCTGTTTTTT. This sequence joins TRBV5-1 and TRBJ2-2, with a weak D call TRBD2 (6 bases). Germline V CDR1 and CDR2: SGHRS, YFSETQ. V lost 1 base and J lost 4, with 14 bases in between. This CDR3 is built from 16 residues.

The CDR3 loop reads CASSRGLAGASGANVLTF. The CDR3 DNA is TGTGCCAGCAGCCGGGGACTAGCGGGAGCATCTGGGGCCAACGTCCTGACTTTC. The chain links TRBV5-4 to TRBJ2-6, with 14 nucleotides matching TRBD2. The V gene's germline CDR1 is SGHNT and CDR2 YYREEE (reference sequence). There are 18 residues in the CDR3. Trimming took 4 bases from V and 1 from J; bases not matched to a gene: 4.

The chain links TRBV28 to TRBJ1-4; perhaps TRBD1 as D (5 bases). This CDR3 contains 16 residues. V shed 7 bases and J shed 4 bases, with 19 bases lying between them. The germline gives CDR1 MDHEN, CDR2 SYDVKM. The CDR3 DNA reads TGTGCCAGCATCCCTTGGGGGGGACGGGTTAATGAAAAACTGTTTTTT. Residues: CASIPWGGRVNEKLFF.